One TCR beta chain is described in this entry. Unmatched junction bases numbered 11, after V lost 6 bases and J lost 7 bases. Germline CDR1 SQVTM, CDR2 ANQGSEA. The CDR3 has 13 amino acids. The data were obtained in a study of Graves' ophthalmopathy and Graves' hyperthyroidism. Amplified material comprised TCR beta CDR3 regions derived from RNA transcripts. HTBI primers served in a first-round RT-PCR, which a second-round multiplex PCR followed. TCRdb fed the multiplex PCR reads into MiXCR, producing one record per CDR3 protein. There are over a million distinct CDR3 sequences in the sample; about 36% occur only once, and around 10% lies in the top ten. Included hyperthyroidism patients were aged 18 to 65 and newly diagnosed (under 2 months' duration).

Sample: peripheral blood or thyroid tissue (not recorded which). The chain joins TRBV29-1 to TRBJ1-2, with TRBD1 matching 7 bases. This clonotype was sampled from an adult man with Graves' hyperthyroidism. Here the CDR3 DNA reads TGCAGCGTGGTCGTAGACAGGGCCGTTGGCTACACCTTC. Encoded protein: CSVVVDRAVGYTF.